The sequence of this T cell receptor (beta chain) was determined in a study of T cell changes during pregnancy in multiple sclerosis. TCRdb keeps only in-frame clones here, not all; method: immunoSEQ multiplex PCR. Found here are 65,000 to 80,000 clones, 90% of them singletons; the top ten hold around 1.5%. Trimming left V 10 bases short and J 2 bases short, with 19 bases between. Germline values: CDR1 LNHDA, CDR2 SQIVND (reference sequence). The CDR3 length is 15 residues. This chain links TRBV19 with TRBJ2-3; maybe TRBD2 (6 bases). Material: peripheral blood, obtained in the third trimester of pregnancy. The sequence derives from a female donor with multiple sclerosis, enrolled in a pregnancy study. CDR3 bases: TGTGCCACCAAAGAGGCGGGACCCCACACAGATACGCAGTATTTT. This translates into CATKEAGPHTDTQYF.